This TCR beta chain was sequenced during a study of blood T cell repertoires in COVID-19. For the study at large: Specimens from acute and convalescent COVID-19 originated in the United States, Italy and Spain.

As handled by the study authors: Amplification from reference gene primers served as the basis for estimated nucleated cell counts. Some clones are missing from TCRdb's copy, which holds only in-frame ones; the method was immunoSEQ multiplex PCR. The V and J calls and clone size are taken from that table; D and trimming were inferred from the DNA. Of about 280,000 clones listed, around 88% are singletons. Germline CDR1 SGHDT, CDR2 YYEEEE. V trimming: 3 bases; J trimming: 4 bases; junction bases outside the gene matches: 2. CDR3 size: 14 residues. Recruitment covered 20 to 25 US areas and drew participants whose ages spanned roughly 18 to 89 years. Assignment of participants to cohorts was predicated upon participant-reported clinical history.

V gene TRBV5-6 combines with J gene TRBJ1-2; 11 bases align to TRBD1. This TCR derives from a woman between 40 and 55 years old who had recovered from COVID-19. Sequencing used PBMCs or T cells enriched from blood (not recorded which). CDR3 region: CASSSGTGGYGYTF. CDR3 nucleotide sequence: TGTGCCAGCAGCTCCGGGACAGGGGGCTATGGCTACACCTTC.